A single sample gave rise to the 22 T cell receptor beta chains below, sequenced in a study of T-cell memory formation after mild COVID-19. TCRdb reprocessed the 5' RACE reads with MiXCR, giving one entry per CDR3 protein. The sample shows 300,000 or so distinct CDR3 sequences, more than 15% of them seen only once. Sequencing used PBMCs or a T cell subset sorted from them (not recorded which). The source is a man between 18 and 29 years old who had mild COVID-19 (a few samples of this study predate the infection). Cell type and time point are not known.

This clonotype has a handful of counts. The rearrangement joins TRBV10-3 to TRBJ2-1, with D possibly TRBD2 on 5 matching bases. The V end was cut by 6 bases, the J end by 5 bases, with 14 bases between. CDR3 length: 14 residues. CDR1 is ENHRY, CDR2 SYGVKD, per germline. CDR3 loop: CAIRAREFDNEQFF. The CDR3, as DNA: TGTGCCATCAGGGCCCGGGAATTTGACAATGAGCAGTTCTTC.

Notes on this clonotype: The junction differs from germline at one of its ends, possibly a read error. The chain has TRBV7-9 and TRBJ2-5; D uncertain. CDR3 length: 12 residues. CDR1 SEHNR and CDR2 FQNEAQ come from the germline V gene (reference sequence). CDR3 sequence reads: CASSLGSSASSF. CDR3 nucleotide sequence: TGTGCCAGCAGCTTAGGGTCGTCAGCGTCCAGCTTC.

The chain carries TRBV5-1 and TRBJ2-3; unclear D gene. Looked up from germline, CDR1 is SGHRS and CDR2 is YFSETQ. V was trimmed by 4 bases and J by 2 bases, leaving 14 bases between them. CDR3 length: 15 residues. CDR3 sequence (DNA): TGCGCCAGCAGCCTGTCGGACGTATACACAGATACGCAGTATTTT. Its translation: CASSLSDVYTDTQYF. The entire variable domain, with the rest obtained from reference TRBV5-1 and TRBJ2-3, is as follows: KAGVTQTPRYLIKTRGQQVTLSCSPISGHRSVSWYQQTPGQGLQFLFEYFSETQRNKGNFPGRFSGRQFSNSRSEMNVSTLELGDSALYLCASSLSDVYTDTQYFGPGTRLTVL.

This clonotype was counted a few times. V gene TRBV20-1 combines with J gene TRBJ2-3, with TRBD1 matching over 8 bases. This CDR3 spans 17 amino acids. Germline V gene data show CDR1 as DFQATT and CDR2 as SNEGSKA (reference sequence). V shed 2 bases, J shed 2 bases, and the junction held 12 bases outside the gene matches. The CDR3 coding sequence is TGCAGTGCTAGACGGGACAGGTCATCTTCCCACACAGATACGCAGTATTTT. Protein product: CSARRDRSSSHTDTQYF.

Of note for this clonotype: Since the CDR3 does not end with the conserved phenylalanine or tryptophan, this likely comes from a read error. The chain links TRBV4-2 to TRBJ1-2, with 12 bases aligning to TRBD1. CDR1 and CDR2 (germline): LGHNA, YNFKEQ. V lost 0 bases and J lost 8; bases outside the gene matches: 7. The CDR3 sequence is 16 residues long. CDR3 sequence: CASSQDLGQGALGYTL. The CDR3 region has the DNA TGTGCCAGCAGCCAAGATCTGGGACAGGGGGCTCTCGGCTACACCTTA.

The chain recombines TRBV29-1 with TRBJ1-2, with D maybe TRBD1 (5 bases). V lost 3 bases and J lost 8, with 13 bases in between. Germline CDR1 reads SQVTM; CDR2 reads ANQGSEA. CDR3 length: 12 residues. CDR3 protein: CSVDTGPSGYTF. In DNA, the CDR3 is TGCAGCGTTGATACAGGACCAAGCGGCTACACCTTC. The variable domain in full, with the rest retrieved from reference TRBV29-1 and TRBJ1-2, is SAVISQKPSRDICQRGTSLTIQCQVDSQVTMMFWYRQQPGQSLTLIATANQGSEATYESGFVIDKFPISRPNLTFSTLTVSNMSPEDSSIYLCSVDTGPSGYTFGSGTRLTVV.

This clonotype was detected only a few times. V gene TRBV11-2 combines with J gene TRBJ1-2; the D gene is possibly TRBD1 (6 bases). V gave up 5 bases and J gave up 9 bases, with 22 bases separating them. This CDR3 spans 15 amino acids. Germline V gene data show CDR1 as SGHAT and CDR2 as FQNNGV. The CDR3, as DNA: TGTGCCAGCAGCAAATTAAATCCGGGGGGGGCGAGCTACACCTTC. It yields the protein CASSKLNPGGASYTF.

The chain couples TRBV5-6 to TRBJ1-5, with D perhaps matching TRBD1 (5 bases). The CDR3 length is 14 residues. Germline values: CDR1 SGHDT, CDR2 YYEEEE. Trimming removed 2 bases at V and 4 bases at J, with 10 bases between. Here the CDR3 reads CASSLRSGNQPQHF. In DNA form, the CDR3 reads TGTGCCAGCAGCTTACGTTCAGGGAATCAGCCCCAGCATTTT. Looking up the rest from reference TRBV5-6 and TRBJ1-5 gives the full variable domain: DAGVTQSPTHLIKTRGQQVTLRCSPKSGHDTVSWYQQALGQGPQFIFQYYEEEERQRGNFPDRFSGHQFPNYSSELNVNALLLGDSALYLCASSLRSGNQPQHFGDGTRLSIL.

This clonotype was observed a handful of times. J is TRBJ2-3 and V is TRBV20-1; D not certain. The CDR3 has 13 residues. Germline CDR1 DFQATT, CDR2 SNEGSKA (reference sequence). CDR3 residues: CRARRRGTDTQYF. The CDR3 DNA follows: TGCAGGGCAAGAAGAAGGGGCACAGATACGCAGTATTTT.

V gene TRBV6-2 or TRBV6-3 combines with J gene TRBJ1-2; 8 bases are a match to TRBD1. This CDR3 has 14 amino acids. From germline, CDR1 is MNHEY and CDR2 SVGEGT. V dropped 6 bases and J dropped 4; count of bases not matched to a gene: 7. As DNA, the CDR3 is TGTGCCAGCAGATCCGGACAGGGAACCTATGGCTACACCTTC. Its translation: CASRSGQGTYGYTF.

CDR3 nucleotides: TGTGCCAGCAGCCTACTCGATGAACTGTTTTTT. Translation gives CASSLLDELFF. The rearrangement uses TRBV5-6 and TRBJ1-4, with D uncertain. The ends were cut back, 4 bases at V and 12 bases at J, with 10 bases in the middle. Germline values: CDR1 SGHDT, CDR2 YYEEEE. The CDR3 runs 11 residues.

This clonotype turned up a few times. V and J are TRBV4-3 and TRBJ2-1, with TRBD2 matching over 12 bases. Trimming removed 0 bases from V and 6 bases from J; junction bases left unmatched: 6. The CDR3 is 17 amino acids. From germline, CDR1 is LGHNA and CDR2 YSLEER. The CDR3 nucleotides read TGCGCCAGCAGCCAAGATTTGTCGGGACTAGCGGGCAATGAGCAGTTCTTC. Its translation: CASSQDLSGLAGNEQFF.

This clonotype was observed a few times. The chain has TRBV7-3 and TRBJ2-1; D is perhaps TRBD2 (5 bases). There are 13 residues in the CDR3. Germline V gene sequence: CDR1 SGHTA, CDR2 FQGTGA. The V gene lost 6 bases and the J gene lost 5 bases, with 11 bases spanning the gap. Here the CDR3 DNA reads TGTGCCAGCAGTACGGGGAGCAACAATGAGCAGTTCTTC. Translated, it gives CASSTGSNNEQFF.

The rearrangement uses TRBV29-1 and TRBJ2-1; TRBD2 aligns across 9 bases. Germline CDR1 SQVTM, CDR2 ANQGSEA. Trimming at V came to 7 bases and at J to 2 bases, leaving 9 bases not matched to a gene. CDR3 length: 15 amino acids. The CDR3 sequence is CSARGSGGTYNEQFF. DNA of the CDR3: TGCAGCGCCCGAGGGAGCGGGGGGACCTACAATGAGCAGTTCTTC.

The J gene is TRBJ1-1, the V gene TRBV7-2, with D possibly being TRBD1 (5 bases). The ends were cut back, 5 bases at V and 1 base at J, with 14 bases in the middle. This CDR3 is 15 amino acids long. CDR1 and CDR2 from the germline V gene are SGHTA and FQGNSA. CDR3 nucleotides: TGTGCCAGCAGCCCCCGGACAACAACGAACACTGAAGCTTTCTTT. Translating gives CASSPRTTTNTEAFF.

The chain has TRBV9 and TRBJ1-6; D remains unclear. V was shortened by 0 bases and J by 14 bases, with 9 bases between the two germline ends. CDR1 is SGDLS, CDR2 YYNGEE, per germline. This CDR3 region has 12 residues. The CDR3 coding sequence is TGTGCCAGCAGCGTAGTCCACGGAGCCCTCCACTTT. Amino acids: CASSVVHGALHF. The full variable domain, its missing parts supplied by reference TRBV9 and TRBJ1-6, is DSGVTQTPKHLITATGQRVTLRCSPRSGDLSVYWYQQSLDQGLQFLIQYYNGEERAKGNILERFSAQQFPDLHSELNLSSLELGDSALYFCASSVVHGALHFGNGTRLTVT.

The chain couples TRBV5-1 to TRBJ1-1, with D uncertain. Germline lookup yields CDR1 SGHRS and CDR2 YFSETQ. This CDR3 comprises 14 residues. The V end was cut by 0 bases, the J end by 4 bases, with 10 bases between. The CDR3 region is CASSLELTPTEAFF. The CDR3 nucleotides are TGCGCCAGCAGCTTGGAGCTGACGCCCACTGAAGCTTTCTTT.

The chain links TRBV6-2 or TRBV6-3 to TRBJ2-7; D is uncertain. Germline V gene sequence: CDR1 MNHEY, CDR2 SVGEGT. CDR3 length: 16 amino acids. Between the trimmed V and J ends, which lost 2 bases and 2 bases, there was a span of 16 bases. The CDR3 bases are TGTGCCAGCAGTTACCCTGGGGTAAAGCACCCCTACGAGCAGTACTTC. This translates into CASSYPGVKHPYEQYF.

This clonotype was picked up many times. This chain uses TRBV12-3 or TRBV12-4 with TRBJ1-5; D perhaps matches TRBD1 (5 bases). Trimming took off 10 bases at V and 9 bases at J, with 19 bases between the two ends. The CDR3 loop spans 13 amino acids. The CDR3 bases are TGTGCCACCCAGGCGGGGCGGTTCGGGCCCCAGCATTTT. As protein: CATQAGRFGPQHF.

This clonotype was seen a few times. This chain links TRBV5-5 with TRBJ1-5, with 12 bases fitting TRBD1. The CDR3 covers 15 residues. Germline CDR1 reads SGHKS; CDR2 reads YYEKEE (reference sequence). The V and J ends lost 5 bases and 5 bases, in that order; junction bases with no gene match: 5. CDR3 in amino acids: CASRSGQGADQPQHF. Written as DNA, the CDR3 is TGTGCCAGCAGATCGGGACAGGGGGCCGATCAGCCCCAGCATTTT.

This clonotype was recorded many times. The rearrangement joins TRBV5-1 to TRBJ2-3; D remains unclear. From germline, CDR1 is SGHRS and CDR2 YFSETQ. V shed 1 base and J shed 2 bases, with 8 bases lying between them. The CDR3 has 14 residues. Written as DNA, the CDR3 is TGCGCCAGCAGCTTGCGGACCCACACAGATACGCAGTATTTT. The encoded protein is CASSLRTHTDTQYF.

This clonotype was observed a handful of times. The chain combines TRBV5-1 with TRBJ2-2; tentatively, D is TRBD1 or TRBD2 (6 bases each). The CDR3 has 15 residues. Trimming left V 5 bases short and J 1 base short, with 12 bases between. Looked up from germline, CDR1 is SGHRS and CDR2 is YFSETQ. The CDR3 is CASRGGRRNTGELFF. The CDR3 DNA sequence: TGCGCCAGCAGGGGGGGCCGCCGGAACACCGGGGAGCTGTTTTTT. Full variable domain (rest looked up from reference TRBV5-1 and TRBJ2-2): KAGVTQTPRYLIKTRGQQVTLSCSPISGHRSVSWYQQTPGQGLQFLFEYFSETQRNKGNFPGRFSGRQFSNSRSEMNVSTLELGDSALYLCASRGGRRNTGELFFGEGSRLTVL.